Listed here are 31 T cell receptor beta chains from one sample, sequenced in a study of T-cell reconstitution after alpha-beta-depleted transplantation in children. Unique molecular identifiers were incorporated during preparation of the TCRbeta library. TCRdb re-analysed the PCR reads in MiXCR, keeping a single row per CDR3 protein. The sample records fewer than 120,000 distinct CDR3 sequences, around 10% being singletons. The specimen was PBMCs from the stem cell graft donor, collected from the stem cell graft. Receptors originate from a human donor who donated a stem cell graft to a child with acute lymphoblastic leukemia.

This clonotype was seen repeatedly, ten times or more. The chain uses TRBV15 and TRBJ2-1; no firm D call. V gave up 0 bases and J gave up 10 bases, with 10 bases separating them. Germline V gene lookup returns CDR1 LNHNV and CDR2 YYDKDF (reference sequence). The CDR3 spans 13 residues. The CDR3 protein is CATSRDRVSEQFF. In nucleotides, the CDR3 is TGTGCCACCAGCAGAGATCGGGTCTCAGAGCAGTTCTTC.

The sample holds many counts of this clonotype. The CDR3: CSAPQREGTDTQYF. CDR3 nucleotides: TGCAGTGCTCCCCAGCGGGAGGGTACAGATACGCAGTATTTT. The rearrangement links TRBV20-1 to TRBJ2-3, with 10 bases fitting TRBD2. V shed 5 bases and J 3 bases; nucleotides not matched to a gene: 5. Looked up from germline, CDR1 is DFQATT and CDR2 is SNEGSKA (reference sequence). The CDR3 length is 14 residues.

This clonotype was seen many times. The chain links TRBV6-2 or TRBV6-3 to TRBJ2-1; TRBD2 might be the D (5 bases). This CDR3 has 15 amino acids. Germline lookup yields CDR1 MNHEY and CDR2 SVGEGT. V was trimmed by 6 bases and J by 0 bases, leaving 12 bases between them. In DNA, the CDR3 is TGTGCCAGCAGCAAGCGGTCGAGCTCCTACAATGAGCAGTTCTTC. It specifies CASSKRSSSYNEQFF.

This clonotype has at least ten counts. The chain combines TRBV20-1 with TRBJ2-3, with D perhaps TRBD1 (6 bases). The CDR3 sequence is 15 residues long. Per the germline V gene, CDR1 is DFQATT and CDR2 is SNEGSKA (reference sequence). Between the trimmed V and J ends, which lost 4 bases and 1 base, there was a span of 15 bases. The CDR3 loop is CSAIKGGQRTDTQYF. The DNA of the CDR3 is TGCAGTGCTATAAAGGGCGGACAGCGCACAGATACGCAGTATTTT.

In this sample, this clonotype turned up many times. This sequence joins TRBV20-1 and TRBJ2-3; D is possibly TRBD1 or TRBD2 (5 bases each). Per germline, CDR1 DFQATT and CDR2 SNEGSKA (reference sequence). The CDR3 has 14 residues. Trimming removed 4 bases at V and 2 bases at J, with 13 bases between. This CDR3 reads CSAKTGDPTDTQYF. CDR3 nucleotide sequence: TGCAGTGCTAAGACCGGGGACCCCACAGATACGCAGTATTTT.

In this sample, this clonotype turned up many times. V and J are TRBV20-1 and TRBJ2-4, with D unclear. V shed 0 bases and J shed 5 bases, with 5 bases lying between them. Germline values: CDR1 DFQATT, CDR2 SNEGSKA (reference sequence). The CDR3 totals 12 residues. The DNA for the CDR3 is TGCAGTGCTAGAGACTTAGAAAACATTCAGTACTTC. As protein: CSARDLENIQYF.

This clonotype came up many times. The rearrangement joins TRBV24-1 to TRBJ2-3; 12 bases align to TRBD2. Germline V gene lookup returns CDR1 KGHDR and CDR2 SFDVKD. The CDR3 covers 18 residues. V shed 3 bases, J shed 6 bases, and the junction held 12 bases outside the gene matches. In DNA form, the CDR3 reads TGTGCCACCAGTGATACATGGACTAGCGGGACGACCAGGGATACGCAGTATTTT. It translates to CATSDTWTSGTTRDTQYF.

At least ten counts were recorded for this clonotype. This chain uses TRBV20-1 with TRBJ2-3, with 10 bases identical to TRBD2. There are 16 residues in the CDR3. Germline V CDR1 and CDR2: DFQATT, SNEGSKA (reference sequence). V lost 3 bases, J lost 3 bases, and 9 bases stayed unmatched. CDR3 DNA: TGCAGTGCTAGGAGAAGAGTAGCGGGAGGAACAGATACGCAGTATTTT. This codes for CSARRRVAGGTDTQYF.

On this clonotype: A much larger clone lies one base from this, so it may be a read error. V gene TRBV3-1 combines with J gene TRBJ2-2; 10 bases align to TRBD2. This CDR3 spans 19 amino acids. Germline-derived CDR1 and CDR2 are LGHDT and YNNKEL (reference sequence). CDR3 in amino acids: CASCQGLRTSGVNTGELFF. The CDR3 DNA reads TGTGCCAGCTGCCAAGGACTGAGGACTAGCGGTGTGAACACCGGGGAGCTGTTTTTT.

This clonotype showed up many times. The chain has TRBV7-9 and TRBJ2-5; TRBD1 aligns across 9 bases. Germline trimming cut 3 bases from V and 3 bases from J; bases unmatched to any gene: 2. The CDR3 sequence is 14 residues long. In germline, CDR1 is SEHNR, CDR2 FQNEAQ (reference sequence). The CDR3 DNA reads TGTGCCAGCAGCTTGCGGGACAGGGAAGAGACCCAGTACTTC. Translated, it gives CASSLRDREETQYF. Together with reference TRBV7-9 and TRBJ2-5, the CDR3 gives the full variable domain: DTGVSQNPRHKITKRGQNVTFRCDPISEHNRLYWYRQTLGQGPEFLTYFQNEAQLEKSRLLSDRFSAERPKGSFSTLEIQRTEQGDSAMYLCASSLRDREETQYFGPGTRLLVL.

This clonotype was seen repeatedly, ten times or more. J is TRBJ2-3 and V is TRBV20-1; 10 bases agree with TRBD2. The CDR3 length is 18 residues. The germline V gene has CDR1 DFQATT and CDR2 SNEGSKA (reference sequence). V dropped 0 bases and J dropped 3; count of bases not matched to a gene: 12. The CDR3 loop reads CSARDSGGLAGATDTQYF. The CDR3 DNA is TGCAGTGCTAGAGATTCGGGCGGGCTAGCGGGAGCGACAGATACGCAGTATTTT.

This clonotype was found many times. The chain couples TRBV27 to TRBJ1-2; the D gene is possibly TRBD1 (6 bases). Deletions cut 5 bases from V and 0 bases from J, with 16 bases between. Germline V lookup: CDR1 MNHEY, CDR2 SMNVEV (reference sequence). The CDR3 sequence is 16 residues long. The CDR3 here is CASSPGTGMANYGYTF. Written as DNA, the CDR3 is TGTGCCAGCAGTCCGGGAACAGGGATGGCTAACTATGGCTACACCTTC.

The table lists this clonotype with many counts. The chain employs TRBV7-2 and TRBJ2-7; no clear D gene. Germline CDR1 reads SGHTA; CDR2 reads FQGNSA. The CDR3 is 13 residues long. Between the trimmed V and J ends, which lost 5 bases and 4 bases, there was a span of 12 bases. The CDR3 spells CASSPVQVYEQYF. In DNA, the CDR3 is TGTGCCAGCAGCCCCGTGCAAGTTTACGAGCAGTACTTC.

Ten or more counts support this clonotype. The chain recombines TRBV28 with TRBJ2-2; TRBD1 might be the D (6 bases). V gave up 4 bases and J gave up 4 bases, with 13 bases separating them. Germline V gives CDR1 MDHEN, CDR2 SYDVKM. CDR3 length equals 15 residues. CDR3 sequence: CASSWTDSFTGELFF. CDR3 nucleotides: TGTGCCAGCAGTTGGACAGACAGTTTCACCGGGGAGCTGTTTTTT.

This clonotype was detected many times. This chain joins TRBV4-3 and TRBJ2-5; D tentatively reads TRBD1 or TRBD2 (5 bases each). V was pared by 0 bases and J by 5 bases, with 13 bases between. Germline lookup yields CDR1 LGHNA and CDR2 YSLEER. CDR3 length equals 15 residues. The chain's CDR3 is CASSQDGGSEETQYF. The DNA of the CDR3 is TGCGCCAGCAGCCAAGATGGGGGTAGCGAGGAGACCCAGTACTTC.

This clonotype came up many times. A much bigger clone sits one base away, suggesting this may be a read error. This sequence joins TRBV20-1 and TRBJ2-6; weak D call: TRBD1 (6 bases). This CDR3 is 17 amino acids long. CDR1 is DFQATT, CDR2 SNEGSKA, per germline (reference sequence). For the CDR3, the DNA is TGCAGTGCTAGCGAACAGGGCTCTCCGTCTGGGGCCAACGGCCTGACTTTC. As protein: CSASEQGSPSGANGLTF.

This clonotype was detected ten times or more. The rearrangement joins TRBV20-1 to TRBJ2-2; maybe TRBD2 (6 bases). The CDR3 is 14 residues long. Trimming took off 3 bases at V and 2 bases at J, with 10 bases between the two ends. Germline V gene data show CDR1 as DFQATT and CDR2 as SNEGSKA (reference sequence). The CDR3 DNA follows: TGCAGTGCTAGCTTAGCGGCCAACACCGGGGAGCTGTTTTTT. It specifies CSASLAANTGELFF.

This clonotype occurred many times. The V and J genes are TRBV29-1 and TRBJ2-2; tentative D call: TRBD2 (5 bases). The CDR3 is 13 amino acids. Trimming pared 7 bases from V and 2 bases from J, leaving 11 bases between. Germline V gives CDR1 SQVTM, CDR2 ANQGSEA. In DNA form, the CDR3 reads TGCAGCGGAACTCGGACTAACACCGGGGAGCTGTTTTTT. Translation gives CSGTRTNTGELFF.

Ten or more counts support this clonotype. The chain joins TRBV11-2 to TRBJ2-7; 13 bases are shared with TRBD2. This CDR3 has 19 amino acids. Unmatched junction bases numbered 18, after V lost 5 bases and J lost 5 bases. CDR1 and CDR2 (germline): SGHAT, FQNNGV. In nucleotides, the CDR3 is TGTGCCAGCAGCATGCGGGACGCCCTCCGGACTAGCGGGAGCCACGAGCAGTACTTC. Its translation is CASSMRDALRTSGSHEQYF.

Notes on this clonotype: With a much larger clone just one base away, this may be a read error. The chain carries TRBV9 and TRBJ2-1; weak D call: TRBD1 (6 bases). The ends were cut back, 1 base at V and 2 bases at J, with 13 bases in the middle. Germline V gene data show CDR1 as SGDLS and CDR2 as YYNGEE. The CDR3 is 16 amino acids. The CDR3 region is CASSVWYRAPYNEQFF. The CDR3, as DNA: TGTGCCAGCAGCGTATGGTACAGGGCCCCCTACAATGAGCAGTTCTTC.

This clonotype occurred many times. This chain connects TRBV29-1 to TRBJ2-2, with a weak D call TRBD1 (5 bases). V was cut by 6 bases and J by 7 bases, with 15 bases left in between. The CDR3 runs 13 residues. Germline-derived CDR1 and CDR2 are SQVTM and ANQGSEA. The CDR3 protein is CSVQGHVRGELFF. The CDR3 DNA sequence: TGCAGCGTCCAGGGCCACGTCCGCGGGGAGCTGTTTTTT.

At least ten counts were recorded for this clonotype. The rearrangement links TRBV27 to TRBJ2-2; tentative D call: TRBD1 (6 bases). The CDR3 is 14 amino acids. V lost 6 bases and J 7 bases, leaving 15 bases between the germline ends. Germline CDR1 MNHEY, CDR2 SMNVEV (reference sequence). The CDR3 DNA reads TGTGCCAGCAGGGTACAGGGATCCCACGGGGAGCTGTTTTTT. Protein sequence: CASRVQGSHGELFF.

This clonotype was counted at least ten times. The chain recombines TRBV11-2 with TRBJ2-2; D is uncertain. Germline CDR1 and CDR2: SGHAT and FQNNGV. CDR3 length: 15 residues. V lost 0 bases, J lost 5 bases, and 10 bases lay in between. CDR3 sequence reads: CASSLDRRATGELFF. The CDR3 DNA is TGTGCCAGCAGCTTAGATCGGCGCGCTACCGGGGAGCTGTTTTTT.

This clonotype has at least ten counts. The rearrangement joins TRBV6-1 to TRBJ2-3, with D perhaps TRBD1 (6 bases). The CDR3 spans 15 residues. V was cut by 6 bases and J by 1 base, with 14 bases left in between. The germline V gene has CDR1 MNHNS and CDR2 SASEGT. CDR3 loop: CASRQGFWGTDTQYF. The CDR3 coding sequence is TGTGCCAGCAGACAGGGTTTTTGGGGCACAGATACGCAGTATTTT.

At least ten counts were recorded for this clonotype. The chain carries TRBV7-2 and TRBJ1-6; maybe TRBD1 (5 bases). The CDR3 is made up of 15 amino acids. Trimming removed 5 bases from V and 7 bases from J, with 15 bases in between. Germline-derived CDR1 and CDR2 are SGHTA and FQGNSA. The CDR3 is CASSPEGTSNSPLHF. Here the CDR3 DNA reads TGTGCCAGCAGCCCCGAAGGGACGTCGAATTCACCCCTCCACTTT. Looking up the rest from reference TRBV7-2 and TRBJ1-6 gives the full variable domain: GAGVSQSPSNKVTEKGKDVELRCDPISGHTALYWYRQSLGQGLEFLIYFQGNSAPDKSGLPSDRFSAERTGGSVSTLTIQRTQQEDSAVYLCASSPEGTSNSPLHFGNGTRLTVT.

Ten or more counts support this clonotype. This rearrangement joins TRBV5-1 to TRBJ1-3; no definite D call. The germline V and J ends were trimmed by 4 bases and 2 bases, with 10 bases remaining between them. Looked up from germline, CDR1 is SGHRS and CDR2 is YFSETQ. This CDR3 spans 14 amino acids. The CDR3 loop reads CASSREGTGNTIYF. DNA of the CDR3: TGCGCCAGCAGCAGGGAAGGAACTGGAAACACCATATATTTT.

This rearrangement joins TRBV4-1 to TRBJ2-7, with 9 bases fitting TRBD1. Trimming cost V 5 bases and J 4 bases; bases outside gene matches: 9. Germline values: CDR1 MGHRA, CDR2 YSYEKL. CDR3 length: 15 residues. CDR3 region: CASSFDRGLEYEQYF. The CDR3, as DNA: TGCGCCAGCAGCTTTGACAGGGGGTTAGAATACGAGCAGTACTTC.

With regard to this clonotype: This may be a read error: a much more frequent sequence differs by one nucleotide. The V call is TRBV30, the J call TRBJ2-3; D remains ambiguous. Germline-derived CDR1 and CDR2 are GTSNPN and SVGIG (reference sequence). Trimming left V 7 bases short and J 1 base short, with 3 bases between. There are 10 residues in the CDR3. The CDR3 nucleotides read TGTGCCTCCCGCACAGATACGCAGTATTTT. Translating it yields CASRTDTQYF.

This clonotype was counted many times. The chain combines TRBV4-3 with TRBJ2-3; the D is unclear. V was cut by 0 bases and J by 1 base, with 11 bases left in between. From germline, CDR1 is LGHNA and CDR2 YSLEER. The CDR3 contains 16 residues. The CDR3: CASSQDWTGRTDTQYF. The DNA for the CDR3 is TGCGCCAGCAGCCAAGATTGGACCGGGCGCACAGATACGCAGTATTTT.

This clonotype was detected many times. The chain has TRBV7-6 and TRBJ2-1; 9 bases fit TRBD1. The CDR3 contains 15 residues. Germline V CDR1 and CDR2: SGHVS, FNYEAQ. Trimming took 5 bases from V and 3 from J; bases not matched to a gene: 5. Here the CDR3 reads CASSRTGESYNEQFF. The DNA for the CDR3 is TGTGCCAGCAGCCGGACAGGGGAAAGCTACAATGAGCAGTTCTTC. Full variable domain (missing parts from reference TRBV7-6 and TRBJ2-1): GAGVSQSPRYKVTKRGQDVALRCDPISGHVSLYWYRQALGQGPEFLTYFNYEAQQDKSGLPNDRFSAERPEGSISTLTIQRTEQRDSAMYRCASSRTGESYNEQFFGPGTRLTVL.

At least ten counts were recorded for this clonotype. This chain connects TRBV12-3 or TRBV12-4 to TRBJ2-2, with D tentatively TRBD1 or TRBD2 (7 bases each). The CDR3 runs to 16 residues. With 7 bases removed from V and 4 bases from J, the gap between germline ends came to 19 bases. The CDR3 is CASTLGEGASTGELFF. The CDR3 DNA is TGTGCCAGCACCCTAGGGGAGGGGGCGAGCACCGGGGAGCTGTTTTTT.